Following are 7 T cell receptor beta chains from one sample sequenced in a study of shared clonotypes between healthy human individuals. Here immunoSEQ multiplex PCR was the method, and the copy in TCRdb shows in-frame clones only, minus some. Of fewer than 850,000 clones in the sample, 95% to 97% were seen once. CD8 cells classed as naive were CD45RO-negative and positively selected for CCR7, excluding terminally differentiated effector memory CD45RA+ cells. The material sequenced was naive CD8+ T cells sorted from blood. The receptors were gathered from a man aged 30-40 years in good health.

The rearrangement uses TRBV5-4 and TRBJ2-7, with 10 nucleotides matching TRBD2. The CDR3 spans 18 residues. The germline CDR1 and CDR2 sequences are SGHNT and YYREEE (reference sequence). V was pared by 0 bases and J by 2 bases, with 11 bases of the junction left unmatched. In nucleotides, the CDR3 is TGTGCCAGCAGCTTGGGTCCTATACTAGCGGGACGAACCTACGAGCAGTACTTC. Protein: CASSLGPILAGRTYEQYF.

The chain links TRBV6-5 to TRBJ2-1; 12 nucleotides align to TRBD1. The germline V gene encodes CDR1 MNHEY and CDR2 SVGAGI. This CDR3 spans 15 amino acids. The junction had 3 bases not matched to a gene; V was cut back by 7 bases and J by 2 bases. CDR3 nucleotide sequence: TGTGCCAGCATCGGGGACAGGGGGCCCTACAATGAGCAGTTCTTC. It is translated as CASIGDRGPYNEQFF.

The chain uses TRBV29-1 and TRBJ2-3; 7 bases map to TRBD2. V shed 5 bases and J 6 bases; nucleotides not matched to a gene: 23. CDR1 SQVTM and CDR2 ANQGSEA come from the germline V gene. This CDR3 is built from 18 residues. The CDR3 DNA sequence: TGCAGCGTTCGACCGATCGCTGGGGTTAGCGGGTTGTTGGATACGCAGTATTTT. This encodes CSVRPIAGVSGLLDTQYF.

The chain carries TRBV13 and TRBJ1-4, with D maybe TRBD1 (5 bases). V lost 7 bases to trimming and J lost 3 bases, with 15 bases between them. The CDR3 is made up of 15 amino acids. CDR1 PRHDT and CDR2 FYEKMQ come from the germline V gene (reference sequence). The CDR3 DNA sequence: TGTGCCAGCATGGGAACGGGACCGGCTAATGAAAAACTGTTTTTT. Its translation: CASMGTGPANEKLFF.

CDR3 bases: TGTGCCAGCAGTGAGTGGCAGGGCTTCACCGGGGAGCTGTTTTTT. Amino acid sequence: CASSEWQGFTGELFF. The chain links TRBV2 to TRBJ2-2, with D possibly TRBD1 on 5 matching bases. This CDR3 has 15 residues. Germline lookup yields CDR1 SNHLY and CDR2 FYNNEI. Trimming removed 3 bases at V and 4 bases at J, with 12 bases between.

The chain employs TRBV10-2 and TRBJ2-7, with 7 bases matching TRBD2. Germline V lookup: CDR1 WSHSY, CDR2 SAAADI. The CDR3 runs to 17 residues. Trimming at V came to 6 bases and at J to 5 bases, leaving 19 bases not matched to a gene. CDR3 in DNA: TGCGCCAGCAGACCGCCAAGAGGGGACTATCATTACCACGAGCAGTACTTC. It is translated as CASRPPRGDYHYHEQYF.

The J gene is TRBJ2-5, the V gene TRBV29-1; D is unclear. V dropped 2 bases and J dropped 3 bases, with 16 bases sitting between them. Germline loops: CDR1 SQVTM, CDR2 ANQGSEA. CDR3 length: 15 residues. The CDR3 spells CSVESPGHGEETQYF. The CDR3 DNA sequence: TGCAGCGTTGAAAGCCCGGGCCATGGTGAAGAGACCCAGTACTTC.